The entry below gives a single T cell receptor beta chain sequence along with its context. The sample belongs to a study of blood T cell repertoires in COVID-19. Across the study: Nucleic acid was either cDNA or gDNA, and it came from T cells, B-cell-depleted T cells, or PBMCs.

Original data processing: The authors estimated nucleated cell counts from reference gene primer amplification. This table comes from immunoSEQ multiplex PCR, and its TCRdb copy is limited to in-frame clones, with some not included. The V and J calls and the clone size are those of that table, but D and trimming were determined from the DNA. The sample holds about 220,000 clones, 75% to 85% seen once. Patients from Seattle were sampled longitudinally, starting during active infection. This TCR derives from a woman aged 70 to 79 with COVID-19, enrolled during active disease. Sequenced: peripheral blood.

CDR3 loop: CASSAEVTSGILYNEQFF. CDR3 DNA: TGTGCCAGCAGCGCTGAGGTGACTAGCGGGATATTATACAATGAGCAGTTCTTC. The chain is built from TRBV3-1 (or the pseudogene TRBV3-2) and TRBJ2-1, with 11 nucleotides matching TRBD2. Germline values: CDR1 LGHDT, CDR2 YNNKEL (reference sequence). CDR3 length: 18 amino acids. The ends lost 5 bases at V and 4 bases at J; junction bases unmatched: 13.